This T cell receptor beta chain comes out of a study of T-cell memory formation after mild COVID-19. Turning to the study itself: Largely donor-specific TCR clusters were found. Findings and caveats of the study: The appearance of some responding clones in pre-infection memory suggested that cross-reactive memory joined. Shrinking CD4+ clones resided mostly in CM and EM, and CD8+ ones in EMRA.

Trimming removed 8 bases from V and 7 bases from J; junction bases left unmatched: 4. Germline V gene data show CDR1 as SGHTA and CDR2 as FQGNSA. The CDR3 loop spans 13 amino acids. TCRdb ran MiXCR on the 5' RACE reads and lists one entry per CDR3 protein. The sample contains a few hundred thousand distinct CDR3 sequences, about 10% of which appear only once. This clonotype was counted a few times. The antigen is undetermined. The chain employs TRBV7-2 and TRBJ2-1, with 11 bases lining up with TRBD1. The receptor comes from a man younger than 30 who had mild COVID-19 (a few samples of this study predate the infection). Cell type and time point are not known. The source material was PBMCs or a T cell subset sorted from them (not recorded which). The CDR3 is CASGQGALNEQFF. The CDR3 DNA is TGTGCCAGCGGACAGGGGGCGTTAAATGAGCAGTTCTTC.